A single sample gave rise to the 17 T cell receptor beta chains below, sequenced in a study of blood T cell repertoires in COVID-19 (dated by TCRdb to about 2020). Receptor libraries were prepared by the immunoSEQ multiplex PCR assay. Entries here come from immuneACCESS through TCRdb and include only in-frame sequences with V and J called. Some clones fail to appear in such tables; in the studies checked, an unresolved V gene covers under half of the shortfall, and the cause of the remainder is unknown. The sample contains about 310,000 clones, around 89% of them found a single time. Roughly 8.9% of the sample lies in the top ten. The material sequenced was PBMCs or T cells enriched from blood (not recorded which). The receptors derive from a woman in her thirties or forties who had recovered from COVID-19.

The chain carries TRBV27 and TRBJ2-7; D remains ambiguous. Germline CDR1 is MNHEY and CDR2 is SMNVEV (reference sequence). The V end lost 1 base, the J end lost 0 bases, and 7 bases lay between the germline ends. CDR3 length: 14 amino acids. The CDR3 coding sequence is TGTGCCAGCAGTTTATACTCCTACTCCTACGAGCAGTACTTC. Translation: CASSLYSYSYEQYF.

V is TRBV24-1 and J is TRBJ1-2; 7 bases fit TRBD1. Unmatched junction bases numbered 10, after V lost 4 bases and J lost 3 bases. Germline-derived CDR1 and CDR2 are KGHDR and SFDVKD. CDR3 length: 16 amino acids. The CDR3 here is CATSDPTGSFDYGYTF. As DNA, the CDR3 is TGTGCCACCAGTGACCCGACAGGGAGCTTCGACTATGGCTACACCTTC.

The chain couples TRBV5-1 to TRBJ2-1; perhaps TRBD1 as D (5 bases). V dropped 2 bases and J dropped 1 base, with 10 bases sitting between them. Looked up from germline, CDR1 is SGHRS and CDR2 is YFSETQ. The CDR3 totals 15 residues. DNA for the CDR3: TGCGCCAGCAGCTTTGAAGGGGATTCCTACAATGAGCAGTTCTTC. Amino acids: CASSFEGDSYNEQFF.

Comment on this clone: The junction shows a germline mismatch at one end, possibly a read error. The rearrangement joins TRBV7-2 to TRBJ2-4; 11 bases fit TRBD2. The CDR3 sequence is 14 residues long. CDR1 SGHTA and CDR2 FQGNSA come from the germline V gene. CDR3 protein: CASSIAGGANIQYF. As DNA, the CDR3 is TGTGCCAGCAGCATAGCGGGAGGGGCAAACATTCAGTACTTC.

V and J are TRBV7-3 and TRBJ2-1, with D possibly matching TRBD2 (6 bases). CDR1 and CDR2 from the germline V gene are SGHTA and FQGTGA. The CDR3 covers 16 residues. Trimming stripped 5 bases from V and 5 bases from J, with 19 bases between. CDR3 amino acids: CASSPPGDFPHNEQFF. CDR3 DNA sequence: TGTGCCAGCAGCCCCCCCGGGGACTTCCCCCACAATGAGCAGTTCTTC.

This chain uses TRBV14 with TRBJ1-1, with D possibly matching TRBD1 (5 bases). CDR3 length: 13 residues. Trimming removed 6 bases at V and 0 bases at J, with 8 bases between. The germline V gene has CDR1 SGHDN and CDR2 FVKESK. In DNA form, the CDR3 reads TGTGCCAGCAGTCAGGGAATGAACACTGAAGCTTTCTTT. Encoded protein: CASSQGMNTEAFF. Drawing the rest from reference TRBV14 and TRBJ1-1, the complete variable domain is EAGVTQFPSHSVIEKGQTVTLRCDPISGHDNLYWYRRVMGKEIKFLLHFVKESKQDESGMPNNRFLAERTGGTYSTLKVQPAELEDSGVYFCASSQGMNTEAFFGQGTRLTVV.

The rearrangement links TRBV27 to TRBJ1-1; TRBD1 matches 7 bases. The germline V gene has CDR1 MNHEY and CDR2 SMNVEV (reference sequence). The CDR3 spans 12 residues. J was trimmed by 7 bases and V by 5 bases; bases with no gene match: 4. The CDR3 region is CASSPRDSEAFF. CDR3 sequence (DNA): TGTGCCAGCAGTCCGAGGGACAGTGAAGCTTTCTTT.

The chain is built from TRBV7-2 and TRBJ1-2; possible D gene TRBD1, 6 bases. The CDR3 totals 14 residues. The germline gives CDR1 SGHTA, CDR2 FQGNSA. V lost 8 bases and J 3 bases, leaving 16 bases between the germline ends. This CDR3 reads CASGDGGDHYGYTF. The CDR3 region has the DNA TGTGCCAGCGGGGATGGGGGCGATCACTATGGCTACACCTTC.

DNA for the CDR3: TGTGCCAGCAGCGGACCCGGGACAGGACCTGAGCAGTACTTC. This encodes CASSGPGTGPEQYF. This rearrangement joins TRBV9 to TRBJ2-7; 8 bases line up with TRBD1. The ends lost 3 bases at V and 7 bases at J; junction bases unmatched: 9. The germline V gene has CDR1 SGDLS and CDR2 YYNGEE. The CDR3 is made up of 14 amino acids.

The J gene is TRBJ1-5, the V gene TRBV10-3, with a weak D call TRBD1 (6 bases). The CDR3 is made up of 14 amino acids. Trimming left V 2 bases short and J 7 bases short, with 12 bases between. The germline gives CDR1 ENHRY, CDR2 SYGVKD. The DNA for the CDR3 is TGTGCCATCAGTGAGAAAAAGGGGGAACAGCCCCAGCATTTT. It yields the protein CAISEKKGEQPQHF.

The gene calls are TRBV30 and TRBJ1-2; 7 bases match TRBD1. Germline V gene data show CDR1 as GTSNPN and CDR2 as SVGIG (reference sequence). V was clipped by 7 bases and J by 7 bases; unmatched bases: 9. The CDR3 totals 12 residues. The CDR3 loop reads CASQGWVAGYTF. Here the CDR3 DNA reads TGTGCCTCACAGGGGTGGGTTGCTGGCTACACCTTC.

The chain combines TRBV10-3 with TRBJ2-7; D is possibly TRBD1 (6 bases). V was trimmed by 6 bases and J by 5 bases, leaving 17 bases between them. The CDR3 extends over 14 amino acids. CDR1 is ENHRY, CDR2 SYGVKD, per germline. CDR3 protein: CAIRPGATRDEQYF. The CDR3 coding sequence is TGTGCCATCAGGCCAGGGGCCACTCGGGACGAGCAGTACTTC.

This clone occurred once. CDR3 in DNA: TGTGCCAGCAGCCAAGAGGCATTTTTAGGCCGGATCTACGAGCAGTACTTC. It codes for CASSQEAFLGRIYEQYF. The chain carries TRBV7-9 and TRBJ2-7; D uncertain. This CDR3 has 17 amino acids. Trimming pared 5 bases from V and 3 bases from J, leaving 23 bases between. Germline lookup yields CDR1 SEHNR and CDR2 FQNEAQ (reference sequence).

The chain links TRBV11-2 to TRBJ2-4, with TRBD2 identical over 8 bases. The CDR3 covers 14 residues. The ends lost 6 bases at V and 8 bases at J; junction bases unmatched: 9. The germline V gene has CDR1 SGHAT and CDR2 FQNNGV. CDR3 bases: TGTGCCAGCAGTAACCGAAGGACTAGCTACATTCAGTACTTC. It is translated as CASSNRRTSYIQYF.

The gene calls are TRBV19 and TRBJ2-7; 8 nucleotides line up with TRBD1. V trimming: 9 bases; J trimming: 1 base; junction bases outside the gene matches: 14. Germline CDR1 LNHDA, CDR2 SQIVND (reference sequence). CDR3 length equals 16 residues. In nucleotides, the CDR3 is TGTGCCAGCCCCCGACCACCCGACAGGGGATCCTACGAGCAGTACTTC. Protein sequence: CASPRPPDRGSYEQYF.

The chain employs TRBV19 and TRBJ1-1, with D tentatively TRBD1 (6 bases). This CDR3 has 12 residues. Germline CDR1 LNHDA, CDR2 SQIVND (reference sequence). The V end was cut by 5 bases, the J end by 11 bases, with 15 bases between. CDR3 residues: CASSDQGWRAFF. CDR3 coding DNA: TGTGCCAGTAGTGACCAGGGGTGGCGGGCTTTCTTT.

The rearrangement links TRBV12-5 to TRBJ2-7; perhaps TRBD1 as D (6 bases). CDR1 is LGHNT and CDR2 is FRNRAP in the germline V gene. This CDR3 comprises 11 residues. Trimming cost V 8 bases and J 6 bases, with 11 bases left between them. CDR3 sequence (DNA): TGTGCTAGTTCTTTAGGGGGCGAGCAGTACTTC. Its protein is CASSLGGEQYF.